One sample yielded the 24 T cell receptor beta chains listed below, sequenced in a study of blood T cell repertoires in COVID-19. Profiled with immunoSEQ multiplex PCR; TCRdb holds only in-frame clones, not every one. The sample lists 400,000 to 450,000 clones; 86% were seen once. What was sequenced was peripheral blood. These receptor sequences come from a woman aged 25 to 45 with active or convalescent COVID-19.

This chain joins TRBV6-5 and TRBJ1-1; D may be TRBD1 (5 bases). Germline values: CDR1 MNHEY, CDR2 SVGAGI. The CDR3 extends over 13 amino acids. Trimming stripped 7 bases from V and 3 bases from J, with 12 bases between. CDR3 protein: CASTMGGDTEAFF. CDR3 coding DNA: TGTGCCAGCACGATGGGAGGGGACACTGAAGCTTTCTTT.

The gene calls are TRBV11-3 and TRBJ2-7, with a possible D match to TRBD2 (5 bases). V lost 5 bases to trimming and J lost 5 bases, with 10 bases between them. This CDR3 is 12 amino acids long. Germline V gives CDR1 SGHNT, CDR2 YENEEA. Here the CDR3 DNA reads TGTGCCAGCAGCCGCGGACTCCACGAGCAGTACTTC. Translation: CASSRGLHEQYF.

This chain uses TRBV7-9 with TRBJ1-2; 10 nucleotides match TRBD1. CDR3 length: 13 residues. V was pared by 0 bases and J by 8 bases, with 0 bases of the junction left unmatched. CDR1 is SEHNR and CDR2 is FQNEAQ in the germline V gene (reference sequence). This CDR3 is CASSLAGQGGYTF. Here the CDR3 DNA reads TGTGCCAGCAGCTTAGCGGGACAGGGGGGCTACACCTTC.

The chain joins TRBV6-1 to TRBJ1-1, with 12 bases fitting TRBD1. The CDR3 is 16 residues long. J lost 7 bases, V lost 2 bases, and 8 bases had no gene match. CDR1 MNHNS and CDR2 SASEGT come from the germline V gene. The CDR3 region has the DNA TGTGCCAGCAGTGAATATTGGGGACAGGGGGCGAGTGAAGCTTTCTTT. Translating it yields CASSEYWGQGASEAFF.

This chain links TRBV2 with TRBJ1-5; D may be TRBD1 (6 bases). The V gene's germline CDR1 is SNHLY and CDR2 FYNNEI. V lost 7 bases and J 1 base, leaving 8 bases between the germline ends. This CDR3 is built from 13 residues. The CDR3 DNA sequence: TGTGCCAGCAAAGGACAGAGCAATCAGCCCCAGCATTTT. Protein product: CASKGQSNQPQHF.

This CDR3 is CASSQELFRGGEQFF. In DNA form, the CDR3 reads TGTGCCAGCAGCCAAGAGTTATTTCGGGGGGGTGAGCAGTTCTTC. The V call is TRBV3-1 (or the pseudogene TRBV3-2), the J call TRBJ2-1, with 8 bases lining up with TRBD2. Trimming at V came to 0 bases and at J to 9 bases, leaving 7 bases not matched to a gene. The germline gives CDR1 LGHDT, CDR2 YNNKEL (reference sequence). CDR3 length equals 15 residues.

This chain joins TRBV11-2 and TRBJ2-2; 9 bases map to TRBD2. With V trimmed by 3 bases and J by 3 bases, 14 bases remained unmatched. The CDR3 loop spans 19 amino acids. Germline CDR1 SGHAT, CDR2 FQNNGV. In DNA, the CDR3 is TGTGCCAGCAGCTTTCCCACAGCAATAGCGGGAGCCCACACCGGGGAGCTGTTTTTT. It yields the protein CASSFPTAIAGAHTGELFF.

This chain connects TRBV19 to TRBJ1-1; the D is unclear. This CDR3 has 13 residues. V was shortened by 8 bases and J by 1 base, with 11 bases between the two germline ends. The V gene's germline CDR1 is LNHDA and CDR2 SQIVND (reference sequence). The CDR3 loop is CASHPGWNTEAFF. CDR3 coding DNA: TGTGCCAGTCACCCCGGTTGGAACACTGAAGCTTTCTTT.

The chain employs TRBV4-1 and TRBJ1-1; possible D gene TRBD1, 6 bases. Trimming stripped 3 bases from V and 7 bases from J, with 9 bases between. This CDR3 spans 12 amino acids. Germline V gives CDR1 MGHRA, CDR2 YSYEKL. The CDR3 sequence: CASSHQDSEAFF. The CDR3, as DNA: TGCGCCAGCAGCCACCAGGACAGTGAAGCTTTCTTT.

The V gene is TRBV5-1, the J gene TRBJ1-6, with 7 bases identical to TRBD1. Germline lookup yields CDR1 SGHRS and CDR2 YFSETQ. The length of the CDR3 is 15 residues. Trimming at V came to 5 bases and at J to 4 bases, leaving 6 bases not matched to a gene. The CDR3 DNA reads as TGCGCCAGCAGTTTGCCGGGACAGTATAATTCACCCCTCCACTTT. Translating gives CASSLPGQYNSPLHF.

The rearrangement joins TRBV7-9 to TRBJ1-1; 8 nucleotides agree with TRBD1. The CDR3 has 14 amino acids. Germline V gene lookup returns CDR1 SEHNR and CDR2 FQNEAQ (reference sequence). The ends lost 8 bases at V and 1 base at J; junction bases unmatched: 6. The CDR3 coding sequence is TGTGCCAGCGACCCTGGGACAGGGAACACTGAAGCTTTCTTT. Translating it yields CASDPGTGNTEAFF.

The chain joins TRBV5-1 to TRBJ1-2, with 7 bases that match TRBD1. With 4 bases clipped from V and 1 base from J, the junction kept 4 bases outside the gene matches. CDR3 length equals 14 residues. The germline gives CDR1 SGHRS, CDR2 YFSETQ. The CDR3 is CASSPRDSNYGYTF. The CDR3 DNA reads TGCGCCAGCAGCCCCCGGGACAGTAACTATGGCTACACCTTC.

The chain uses TRBV15 and TRBJ1-5, with 9 bases fitting TRBD1. This CDR3 is built from 16 residues. From germline, CDR1 is LNHNV and CDR2 YYDKDF (reference sequence). The junction had 7 bases not matched to a gene; V was cut back by 5 bases and J by 2 bases. This CDR3 is CATSDEQGAGNQPQHF. In DNA form, the CDR3 reads TGTGCCACCAGCGACGAACAGGGGGCTGGCAATCAGCCCCAGCATTTT.

This chain uses TRBV6-5 with TRBJ2-5; 12 bases fit TRBD2. The CDR3 sequence is 13 residues long. The V gene end was trimmed by 7 bases and the J gene end by 4 bases; junction bases not matched to a gene: 1. Germline V gene lookup returns CDR1 MNHEY and CDR2 SVGAGI. The CDR3 reads CASTSGGGETQYF. DNA of the CDR3: TGTGCCAGCACTAGCGGGGGGGGAGAGACCCAGTACTTC.

The V gene is TRBV7-9, the J gene TRBJ1-2; 7 nucleotides line up with TRBD1. This CDR3 region has 14 residues. Germline CDR1 and CDR2: SEHNR and FQNEAQ (reference sequence). Trimming at V came to 5 bases and at J to 8 bases, leaving 11 bases not matched to a gene. Here the CDR3 DNA reads TGTGCCAGCAGCCGTTCACCCGACAGGGAAGGCTACACCTTC. Its translation is CASSRSPDREGYTF.

V gene TRBV4-2 combines with J gene TRBJ2-7; D perhaps matches TRBD1 (5 bases). Germline assignment: CDR1 LGHNA and CDR2 YNFKEQ. Trimming left V 0 bases short and J 3 bases short, with 12 bases between. This CDR3 has 15 residues. CDR3 DNA: TGTGCCAGCAGCCAAGAAGGAGCCAGGGTCTACGAGCAGTACTTC. Translating gives CASSQEGARVYEQYF.

The gene calls are TRBV5-4 and TRBJ1-2, with a possible D match to TRBD1 (6 bases). CDR1 SGHNT and CDR2 YYREEE come from the germline V gene (reference sequence). V shed 2 bases and J shed 0 bases, with 8 bases lying between them. CDR3 size: 14 residues. CDR3 protein: CASSLGGTNYGYTF. The DNA for the CDR3 is TGTGCCAGCAGCTTAGGGGGAACTAACTATGGCTACACCTTC.

The CDR3, as DNA: TGTGCCAGCTCACCATCTAGCGGAGAACACTACGAGCAGTACTTC. Translated: CASSPSSGEHYEQYF. The chain employs TRBV18 and TRBJ2-7; TRBD2 matches 7 bases. The CDR3 length is 15 residues. CDR1 and CDR2 from the germline V gene are KGHSH and LQKENI. V shed 2 bases and J 3 bases; nucleotides not matched to a gene: 7.

This chain uses TRBV5-6 with TRBJ2-5; 10 bases match TRBD2. Trimming cost V 0 bases and J 5 bases; bases outside gene matches: 10. The CDR3 is 17 amino acids. CDR1 SGHDT and CDR2 YYEEEE come from the germline V gene. The CDR3 nucleotides are TGTGCCAGCAGCTTGGCCAACGCACTAGCGGGACTGGAGACCCAGTACTTC. Translating gives CASSLANALAGLETQYF. Full variable domain (missing parts from reference TRBV5-6 and TRBJ2-5): DAGVTQSPTHLIKTRGQQVTLRCSPKSGHDTVSWYQQALGQGPQFIFQYYEEEERQRGNFPDRFSGHQFPNYSSELNVNALLLGDSALYLCASSLANALAGLETQYFGPGTRLLVL.

This rearrangement joins TRBV14 to TRBJ2-2; TRBD1 might be the D (5 bases). The CDR3 length is 13 residues. V lost 9 bases to trimming and J lost 5 bases, with 13 bases between them. CDR1 is SGHDN, CDR2 FVKESK, per germline. The CDR3 reads CASTRARTGELFF. The CDR3 DNA follows: TGTGCCAGTACCAGGGCGCGGACCGGGGAGCTGTTTTTT.

A few counts support this clone. The chain is built from TRBV10-3 and TRBJ2-7, with 7 nucleotides matching TRBD2. The CDR3 runs 16 residues. The V and J ends lost 4 bases and 0 bases, in that order; junction bases with no gene match: 9. Germline V gene data show CDR1 as ENHRY and CDR2 as SYGVKD. In nucleotides, the CDR3 is TGTGCCATCAGTGGGGGGATTAGCGGGCCCTCCTACGAGCAGTACTTC. This sequence encodes CAISGGISGPSYEQYF.

This rearrangement joins TRBV19 to TRBJ2-3; tentatively, D is TRBD2 (5 bases). Trimming cost V 6 bases and J 2 bases, with 21 bases left between them. The germline V gene has CDR1 LNHDA and CDR2 SQIVND (reference sequence). This CDR3 spans 17 amino acids. The CDR3 region is CASRADGSLAHTDTQYF. As DNA, the CDR3 is TGTGCCAGTAGGGCTGATGGGAGCCTAGCTCACACAGATACGCAGTATTTT.

The chain uses TRBV15 and TRBJ1-2; no clear D. The germline V and J ends were trimmed by 0 bases and 5 bases, with 7 bases remaining between them. The V gene's germline CDR1 is LNHNV and CDR2 YYDKDF (reference sequence). The CDR3 length is 13 residues. CDR3 amino acids: CATSRDELYGYTF. The CDR3, as DNA: TGTGCCACCAGCAGAGATGAGCTTTATGGCTACACCTTC.

V is TRBV2 and J is TRBJ1-5; TRBD1 is a possible D gene (5 bases). The CDR3 length is 14 residues. Germline lookup yields CDR1 SNHLY and CDR2 FYNNEI. Trimming cost V 3 bases and J 2 bases, with 8 bases left between them. CDR3 sequence reads: CASSEIQGNQPQHF. CDR3 coding DNA: TGTGCCAGCAGTGAGATACAGGGCAATCAGCCCCAGCATTTT. Full variable domain (remainder filled in from reference TRBV2 and TRBJ1-5): EPEVTQTPSHQVTQMGQEVILRCVPISNHLYFYWYRQILGQKVEFLVSFYNNEISEKSEIFDDQFSVERPDGSNFTLKIRSTKLEDSAMYFCASSEIQGNQPQHFGDGTRLSIL.